The 14 T cell receptor beta chains given below trace back to one sample, sequenced in a study of blood T cell repertoires in COVID-19. This table comes from immunoSEQ multiplex PCR, and its TCRdb copy is limited to in-frame clones, with some not included. The table has over 150,000 clones, over 80% seen once. The sequenced sample was peripheral blood. The receptors were gathered from a woman in her thirties or forties with COVID-19, enrolled during active disease.

The chain combines TRBV15 with TRBJ1-6; D gene unclear. This CDR3 comprises 17 residues. The V end lost 1 base, the J end lost 9 bases, and 19 bases lay between the germline ends. Germline assignment: CDR1 LNHNV and CDR2 YYDKDF (reference sequence). The CDR3 reads CATSRVHGVSSSSPLHF. The CDR3 DNA reads as TGTGCCACCAGCAGAGTTCACGGGGTTTCCTCGAGTTCACCCCTCCACTTT. Looking up the rest from reference TRBV15 and TRBJ1-6 gives the full variable domain: DAMVIQNPRYQVTQFGKPVTLSCSQTLNHNVMYWYQQKSSQAPKLLFHYYDKDFNNEADTPDNFQSRRPNTSFCFLDIRSPGLGDTAMYLCATSRVHGVSSSSPLHFGNGTRLTVT.

As regards this clone: The sample has other DNA sequences that encode this CDR3 too. The V call is TRBV9, the J call TRBJ2-7; 8 bases map to TRBD2. V was clipped by 0 bases and J by 3 bases; unmatched bases: 5. This CDR3 is built from 15 residues. From germline, CDR1 is SGDLS and CDR2 YYNGEE. The chain's CDR3 is CASSVGAGGGYEQYF. The CDR3 DNA is TGTGCCAGCAGCGTAGGTGCGGGGGGTGGCTACGAGCAGTACTTC.

The rearrangement joins TRBV6-1 to TRBJ2-1; 8 bases align to TRBD1. The CDR3 is 15 residues long. The V gene end was trimmed by 3 bases and the J gene end by 8 bases; junction bases not matched to a gene: 9. CDR1 MNHNS and CDR2 SASEGT come from the germline V gene. The CDR3 region is CASSDLSGGRDEQFF. The DNA for the CDR3 is TGTGCCAGCAGTGATCTTTCAGGGGGCCGGGATGAGCAGTTCTTC.

This sequence joins TRBV9 and TRBJ1-2, with TRBD1 matching 7 bases. The CDR3 loop spans 12 amino acids. The J segment lost 8 bases and the V segment lost 7 bases, leaving 8 bases of the junction unmatched. From germline, CDR1 is SGDLS and CDR2 YYNGEE. CDR3 coding DNA: TGTGCCAGCCTCGACAGGGAAGGCGGCTACACCTTC. Translation: CASLDREGGYTF.

This chain links TRBV7-9 with TRBJ1-5; D may be TRBD1 (6 bases). Germline lookup yields CDR1 SEHNR and CDR2 FQNEAQ (reference sequence). V was trimmed by 5 bases and J by 1 base, leaving 15 bases between them. The CDR3 is made up of 16 amino acids. The CDR3 protein is CASSPPGGASNQPQHF. The CDR3 DNA reads as TGTGCCAGCAGCCCCCCGGGGGGCGCGAGCAATCAGCCCCAGCATTTT.

The genes are TRBV5-1 and TRBJ1-3; D gene unclear. The CDR3 loop spans 15 amino acids. Looked up from germline, CDR1 is SGHRS and CDR2 is YFSETQ. The ends were cut back, 1 base at V and 3 bases at J, with 11 bases in the middle. CDR3: CASSLRPTLGNTIYF. The CDR3 nucleotides are TGCGCCAGCAGCTTGCGACCGACTCTTGGAAACACCATATATTTT.

The chain has TRBV6-6 and TRBJ1-6, with 12 positions matching TRBD1. Germline CDR1 reads MNHNY; CDR2 reads SVGAGI (reference sequence). This CDR3 comprises 22 residues. The J segment lost 7 bases and the V segment lost 5 bases, leaving 24 bases of the junction unmatched. CDR3 residues: CASSLRSRSGQGADAGNSPLHF. CDR3 sequence (DNA): TGTGCCAGCAGTCTAAGAAGCCGGTCGGGACAGGGGGCTGATGCGGGAAATTCACCCCTCCACTTT.

This rearrangement joins TRBV28 to TRBJ2-7, with TRBD1 identical over 7 bases. V lost 6 bases to trimming and J lost 6 bases; unmatched junction nucleotides: 11. The CDR3 has 14 amino acids. The germline gives CDR1 MDHEN, CDR2 SYDVKM. CDR3 sequence (DNA): TGTGCCAGCAGCCGAAGGGGGCCCGCGTCCGAGCAGTACTTC. Its protein is CASSRRGPASEQYF.

The rearrangement links TRBV18 to TRBJ1-3; D gene unclear. CDR3 size: 17 residues. The V end lost 2 bases, the J end lost 0 bases, and 14 bases lay between the germline ends. Germline-derived CDR1 and CDR2 are KGHSH and LQKENI. The CDR3 nucleotides read TGTGCCAGCTCACCAAGTATCGTCGGGATCTCTGGAAACACCATATATTTT. Encoded protein: CASSPSIVGISGNTIYF.

The chain recombines TRBV7-9 with TRBJ1-5, with D possibly matching TRBD1 (6 bases). CDR1 and CDR2 (germline): SEHNR, FQNEAQ (reference sequence). V was trimmed by 4 bases and J by 0 bases, leaving 16 bases between them. The CDR3 has 17 residues. The CDR3 is CASSSSRDTYSNQPQHF. CDR3 nucleotides: TGTGCCAGCAGCTCTAGTCGGGACACCTATAGCAATCAGCCCCAGCATTTT.

The J gene is TRBJ1-5, the V gene TRBV19; unclear D gene. Germline CDR1 and CDR2: LNHDA and SQIVND (reference sequence). This CDR3 is built from 12 residues. V lost 0 bases, J lost 16 bases, and 13 bases lay in between. The CDR3 DNA reads TGTGCCAGTAGTATAGATTACCAGTCACCTCATTTT. Amino acid sequence: CASSIDYQSPHF. Variable domain in full (rest from reference TRBV19 and TRBJ1-5): DGGITQSPKYLFRKEGQNVTLSCEQNLNHDAMYWYRQDPGQGLRLIYYSQIVNDFQKGDIAEGYSVSREKKESFPLTVTSAQKNPTAFYLCASSIDYQSPHFGDGTRLSIL.

This clone was seen only once. The chain recombines TRBV5-1 with TRBJ2-7; a weak D match, TRBD1 (6 bases). CDR1 is SGHRS and CDR2 is YFSETQ in the germline V gene. The CDR3 is made up of 11 amino acids. Trimming pared 5 bases from V and 7 bases from J, leaving 10 bases between. The CDR3 sequence: CASRYGQEQYF. The CDR3 bases are TGCGCCAGCAGATATGGACAGGAGCAGTACTTC.

This clone was seen a handful of times. The chain carries TRBV27 and TRBJ2-5; D is perhaps TRBD1 (6 bases). Trimming left V 2 bases short and J 8 bases short, with 15 bases between. The CDR3 extends over 14 amino acids. The V gene's germline CDR1 is MNHEY and CDR2 SMNVEV (reference sequence). CDR3 nucleotide sequence: TGTGCCAGCAGTTTAAACAGGGCGTCGCGAACCCAGTACTTC. It is translated as CASSLNRASRTQYF.

V and J are TRBV20-1 and TRBJ2-7; D may be TRBD1 (5 bases). V lost 3 bases and J lost 5, with 8 bases in between. This CDR3 has 11 residues. Germline loops: CDR1 DFQATT, CDR2 SNEGSKA (reference sequence). CDR3 nucleotides: TGCAGTGCTAGTGAAGGGGACGAGCAGTACTTC. Its translation is CSASEGDEQYF.